This TCR beta chain was found in a study of T-cell memory formation after mild COVID-19. Study details: The TCR clusters were mostly specific to one donor. Study results and caveats: CD4+ contracting clones were found mainly in CM and EM, and CD8+ ones in EMRA.

In regard to this clonotype: Its antigen is still unknown.

A 5'RACE reaction primed in the constant segment made cDNA libraries of TCR alpha and TCR beta, and these carried sample barcodes and UMIs. Using its own MiXCR run on the 5' RACE reads, TCRdb lists one record per CDR3 protein. The table includes hundreds of thousands of distinct CDR3 sequences, about 16% detected once. Germline CDR1 ENHRY, CDR2 SYGVKD. V lost 9 bases, J lost 2 bases, and 8 bases lay in between. The CDR3 length is 11 residues. The receptor was isolated from an adult woman who had mild COVID-19 (a few samples of this study predate the infection). Cell type and time point are not known. This chain connects TRBV10-3 to TRBJ2-7; the D gene is possibly TRBD1 (5 bases). Sequencing input: PBMCs or a T cell subset sorted from them (not recorded which). CDR3 protein: CAISGTYEQYF. The CDR3 region has the DNA TGTGCCATATCAGGGACCTACGAGCAGTACTTC.